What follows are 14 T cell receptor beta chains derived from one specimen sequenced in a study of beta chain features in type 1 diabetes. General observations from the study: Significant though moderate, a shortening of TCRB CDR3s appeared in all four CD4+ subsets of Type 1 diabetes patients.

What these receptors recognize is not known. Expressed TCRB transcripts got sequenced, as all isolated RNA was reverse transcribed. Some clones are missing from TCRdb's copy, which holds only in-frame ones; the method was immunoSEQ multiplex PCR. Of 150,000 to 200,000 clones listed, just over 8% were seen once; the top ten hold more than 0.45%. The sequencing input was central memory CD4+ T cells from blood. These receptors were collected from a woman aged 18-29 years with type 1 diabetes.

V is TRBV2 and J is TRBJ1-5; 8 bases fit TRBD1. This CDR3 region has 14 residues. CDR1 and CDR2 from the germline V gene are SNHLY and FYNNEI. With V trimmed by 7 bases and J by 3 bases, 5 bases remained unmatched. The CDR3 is CASTGQGHNQPQHF. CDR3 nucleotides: TGTGCCAGCACCGGACAGGGCCACAATCAGCCCCAGCATTTT.

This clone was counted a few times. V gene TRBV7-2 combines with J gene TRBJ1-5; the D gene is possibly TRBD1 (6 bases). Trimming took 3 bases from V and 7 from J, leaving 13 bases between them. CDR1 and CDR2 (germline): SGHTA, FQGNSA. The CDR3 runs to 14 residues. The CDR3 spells CASSFGGAKQPQHF. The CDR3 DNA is TGTGCCAGCAGCTTTGGGGGCGCTAAGCAGCCCCAGCATTTT.

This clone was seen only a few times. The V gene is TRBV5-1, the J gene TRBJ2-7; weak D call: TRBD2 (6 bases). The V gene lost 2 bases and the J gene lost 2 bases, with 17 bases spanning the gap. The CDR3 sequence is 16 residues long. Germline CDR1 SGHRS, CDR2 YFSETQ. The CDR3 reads CASSFGPGTGTYEQYF. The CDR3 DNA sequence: TGCGCCAGCAGCTTTGGTCCCGGGACTGGAACCTACGAGCAGTACTTC. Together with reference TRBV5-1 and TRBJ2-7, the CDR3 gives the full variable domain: KAGVTQTPRYLIKTRGQQVTLSCSPISGHRSVSWYQQTPGQGLQFLFEYFSETQRNKGNFPGRFSGRQFSNSRSEMNVSTLELGDSALYLCASSFGPGTGTYEQYFGPGTRLTVT.

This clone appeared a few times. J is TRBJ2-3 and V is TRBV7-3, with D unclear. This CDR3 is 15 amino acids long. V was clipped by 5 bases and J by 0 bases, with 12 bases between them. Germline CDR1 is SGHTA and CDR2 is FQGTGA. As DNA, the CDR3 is TGTGCCAGCAGCGCAGGCTACCTTAGCACAGATACGCAGTATTTT. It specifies CASSAGYLSTDTQYF.

The CDR3 region is CASSYSRVSINEQFF. DNA for the CDR3: TGTGCCAGCAGTTACAGCAGGGTCTCAATAAATGAGCAGTTCTTC. The chain links TRBV6-6 to TRBJ2-1; D might be TRBD1 (5 bases). Looked up from germline, CDR1 is MNHNY and CDR2 is SVGAGI (reference sequence). V shed 2 bases and J shed 7 bases, with 15 bases lying between them. The CDR3 consists of 15 residues.

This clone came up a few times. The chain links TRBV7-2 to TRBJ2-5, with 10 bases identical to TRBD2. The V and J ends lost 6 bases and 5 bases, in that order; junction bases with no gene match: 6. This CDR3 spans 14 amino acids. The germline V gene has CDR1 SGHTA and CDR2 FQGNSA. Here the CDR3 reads CASSSGGRGETQYF. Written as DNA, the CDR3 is TGTGCCAGCAGTAGCGGGGGGCGGGGGGAGACCCAGTACTTC.

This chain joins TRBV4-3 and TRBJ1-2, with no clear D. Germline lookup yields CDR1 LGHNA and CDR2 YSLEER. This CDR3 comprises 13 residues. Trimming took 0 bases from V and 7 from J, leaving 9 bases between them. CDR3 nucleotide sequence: TGCGCCAGCAGCCAAGATGTCGGGTTTGGCTACACCTTC. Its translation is CASSQDVGFGYTF.

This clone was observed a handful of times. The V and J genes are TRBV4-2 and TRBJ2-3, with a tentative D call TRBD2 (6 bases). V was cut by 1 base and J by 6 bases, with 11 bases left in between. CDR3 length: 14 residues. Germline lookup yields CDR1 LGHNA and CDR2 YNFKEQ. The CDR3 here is CASSQAGEGDTQYF. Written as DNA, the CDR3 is TGTGCCAGCAGCCAAGCGGGGGAAGGGGATACGCAGTATTTT.

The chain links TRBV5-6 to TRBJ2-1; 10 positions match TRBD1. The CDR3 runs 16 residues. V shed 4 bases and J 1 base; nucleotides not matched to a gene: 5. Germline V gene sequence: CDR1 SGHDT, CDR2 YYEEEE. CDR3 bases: TGTGCCAGCAGCCGCGACAGGGGGCAATCCTACAATGAGCAGTTCTTC. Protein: CASSRDRGQSYNEQFF.

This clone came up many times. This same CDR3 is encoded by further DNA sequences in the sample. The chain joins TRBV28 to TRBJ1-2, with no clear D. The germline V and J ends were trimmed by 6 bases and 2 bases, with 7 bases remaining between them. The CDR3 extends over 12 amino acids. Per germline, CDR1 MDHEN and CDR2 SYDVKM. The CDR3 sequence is CASSTLNYGYTF. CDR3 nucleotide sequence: TGTGCCAGCAGCACATTAAACTATGGCTACACCTTC.

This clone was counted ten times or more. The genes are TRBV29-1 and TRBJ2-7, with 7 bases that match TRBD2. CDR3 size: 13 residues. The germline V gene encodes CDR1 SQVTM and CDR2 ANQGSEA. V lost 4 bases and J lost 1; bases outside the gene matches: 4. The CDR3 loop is CSVVPAGSYEQYF. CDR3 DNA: TGCAGCGTTGTCCCAGCGGGATCCTACGAGCAGTACTTC.

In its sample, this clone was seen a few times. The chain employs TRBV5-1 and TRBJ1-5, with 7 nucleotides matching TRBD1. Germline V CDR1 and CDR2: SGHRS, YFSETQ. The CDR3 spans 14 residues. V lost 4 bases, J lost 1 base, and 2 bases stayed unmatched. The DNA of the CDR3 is TGCGCCAGCAGCCAAGGGGGCAGCAATCAGCCCCAGCATTTT. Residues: CASSQGGSNQPQHF.

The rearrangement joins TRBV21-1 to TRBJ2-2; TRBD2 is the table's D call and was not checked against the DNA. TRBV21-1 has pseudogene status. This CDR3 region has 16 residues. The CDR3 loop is CASSKWSGRETGELFF. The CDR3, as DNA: TGTGCCAGCAGCAAATGGAGCGGGAGGGAGACCGGGGAGCTGTTTTTT.

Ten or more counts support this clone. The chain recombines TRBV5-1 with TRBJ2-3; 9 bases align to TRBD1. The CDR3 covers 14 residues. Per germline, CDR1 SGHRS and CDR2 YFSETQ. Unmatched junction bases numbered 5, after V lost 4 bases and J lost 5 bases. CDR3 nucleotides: TGCGCCAGCAGCCCCCAGGACAGGGGAGATACGCAGTATTTT. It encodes CASSPQDRGDTQYF.